What follows are 8 T cell receptor beta chains derived from one specimen sequenced in a study of early T cells in non-severe SARS-CoV-2 infection. TCRdb recomputed calls from the 5' RACE reads with MiXCR, one row per CDR3 protein. Altogether 85,000 to 100,000 distinct CDR3 sequences are present, 13% being singletons, with the ten largest covering over 2%. Input material: whole blood. The receptors were sampled from an adult who was a healthcare worker with PCR-confirmed SARS-CoV-2 infection or an uninfected control (not recorded which).

This clonotype has a count of ten or more. The chain has TRBV6-1 and TRBJ2-2; tentatively, D is TRBD2 (6 bases). Germline CDR1 is MNHNS and CDR2 is SASEGT. Trimming took off 4 bases at V and 6 bases at J, with 12 bases between the two ends. The CDR3 is 14 amino acids. This CDR3 reads CASSVRGDAGELFF. In DNA, the CDR3 is TGTGCCAGCAGTGTCCGCGGGGACGCCGGGGAGCTGTTTTTT.

The sample holds a few counts of this clonotype. Mismatch with germline at one junction end may stem from a read error. The chain joins TRBV6-2 or TRBV6-3 to TRBJ1-5; no firm D call. CDR1 and CDR2 (germline): MNHEY, SVGEGT. CDR3 length: 15 amino acids. CDR3 amino acids: CASTQWGVFGQPRHF. CDR3 DNA sequence: TGTGCCAGCACCCAGTGGGGTGTCTTCGGTCAGCCCCGGCATTTT.

The V and J genes are TRBV7-2 and TRBJ2-2, with D possibly being TRBD1 (6 bases). CDR1 is SGHTA, CDR2 FQGNSA, per germline. V gave up 7 bases and J gave up 6 bases, with 15 bases separating them. The CDR3 is made up of 14 amino acids. CDR3 sequence: CASTSTGRPGELFF. The CDR3 DNA reads as TGTGCCAGCACATCGACAGGAAGGCCCGGGGAGCTGTTTTTT.

This clonotype occurred a few times. The V gene is TRBV7-9, the J gene TRBJ1-5; the match to TRBD1 covers 9 bases. J gave up 2 bases and V 5 bases, and 10 bases lay outside the gene matches. The germline CDR1 and CDR2 sequences are SEHNR and FQNEAQ (reference sequence). The CDR3 length is 17 residues. DNA of the CDR3: TGTGCCAGCAGCCGGGGACAGGGAGGTTGGGGCAATCAGCCCCAGCATTTT. It specifies CASSRGQGGWGNQPQHF.

A few counts support this clonotype. The rearrangement uses TRBV29-1 and TRBJ1-4; 10 bases align to TRBD1. In germline, CDR1 is SQVTM, CDR2 ANQGSEA. J lost 0 bases, V lost 5 bases, and 3 bases had no gene match. The CDR3 contains 15 residues. CDR3 residues: CSVSGTGATNEKLFF. The CDR3 coding sequence is TGCAGCGTTTCCGGGACAGGGGCAACTAATGAAAAACTGTTTTTT.

The chain recombines TRBV2 with TRBJ1-5, with D hard to call. The CDR3 runs 16 residues. V was shortened by 4 bases and J by 0 bases, with 13 bases between the two germline ends. CDR1 SNHLY and CDR2 FYNNEI come from the germline V gene. The CDR3 DNA reads TGTGCCAGCAGTGTCGGACGGTCCGATAGCAATCAGCCCCAGCATTTT. Protein: CASSVGRSDSNQPQHF.

The chain joins TRBV11-2 to TRBJ1-1; D is possibly TRBD1 (5 bases). Trimming took off 5 bases at V and 4 bases at J, with 14 bases between the two ends. CDR1 SGHAT and CDR2 FQNNGV come from the germline V gene. The CDR3 has 14 residues. The CDR3 coding sequence is TGTGCCAGCAGCACGTCCCCAGGGTCCACTGAAGCTTTCTTT. It translates to CASSTSPGSTEAFF.

The V gene is TRBV11-2, the J gene TRBJ1-2; no firm D call. Trimming took 6 bases from V and 2 from J, leaving 10 bases between them. Germline CDR1 SGHAT, CDR2 FQNNGV. The CDR3 runs to 13 residues. The CDR3 loop is CASSLDMNYGYTF. The CDR3 nucleotides are TGTGCCAGCAGTCTAGACATGAACTATGGCTACACCTTC. The full variable domain, with the rest looked up from reference TRBV11-2 and TRBJ1-2, is EAGVAQSPRYKIIEKRQSVAFWCNPISGHATLYWYQQILGQGPKLLIQFQNNGVVDDSQLPKDRFSAERLKGVDSTLKIQPAKLEDSAVYLCASSLDMNYGYTFGSGTRLTVV.